This T cell receptor (beta chain) derives from a study of blood T cell repertoires in COVID-19. The CDR3 has 14 residues. Germline CDR1 MNHEY, CDR2 SVGAGI. The ends were cut back, 0 bases at V and 8 bases at J, with 13 bases in the middle. The repertoire was sequenced with immunoSEQ multiplex PCR; TCRdb's copy has only in-frame clones and lacks some. Of approximately 330,000 clones detected, just under 90% appear once; the ten largest clones hold around 9%. The chain joins TRBV6-5 to TRBJ1-2, with D tentatively TRBD1 (6 bases). Sequenced sample: PBMCs or T cells enriched from blood (not recorded which). This sequence was found in a woman aged 25 to 39 who had recovered from COVID-19. CDR3 coding DNA: TGTGCCAGCAGTTACTCAGGGGGTTGGGAAGGCTACACCTTC. This codes for CASSYSGGWEGYTF.